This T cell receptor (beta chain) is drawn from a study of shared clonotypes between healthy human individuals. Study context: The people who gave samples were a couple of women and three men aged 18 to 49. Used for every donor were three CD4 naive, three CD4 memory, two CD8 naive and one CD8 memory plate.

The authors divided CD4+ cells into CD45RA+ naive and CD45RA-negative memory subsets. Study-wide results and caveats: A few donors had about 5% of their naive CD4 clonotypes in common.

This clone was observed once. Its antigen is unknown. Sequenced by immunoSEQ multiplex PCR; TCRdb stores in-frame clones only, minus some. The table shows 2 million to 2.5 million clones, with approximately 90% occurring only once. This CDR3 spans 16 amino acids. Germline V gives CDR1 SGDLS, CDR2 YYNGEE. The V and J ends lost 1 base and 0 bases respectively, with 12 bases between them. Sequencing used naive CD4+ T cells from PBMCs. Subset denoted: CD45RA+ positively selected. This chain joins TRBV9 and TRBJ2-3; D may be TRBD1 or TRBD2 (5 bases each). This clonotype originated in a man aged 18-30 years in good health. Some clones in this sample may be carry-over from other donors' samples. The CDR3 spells CASSVTGRTSTDTQYF. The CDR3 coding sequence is TGTGCCAGCAGCGTAACGGGACGGACTAGCACAGATACGCAGTATTTT.